Each of the 4 T cell receptor beta chains below was sequenced from the same sample in a study of T cells after yellow fever vaccination (dated by TCRdb to between 2019 and 2020). The library came from 5' RACE. Sequencing took place on an Illumina HiSeq 2500. TCRdb reanalyzed the raw reads on its own, using fastp at Q25 for trimming and MiXCR for clone calling, and kept in-frame beta chains. Rows are combined by CDR3 protein, so each entry shows the most common genes and DNA. In all, the sample holds about 350,000 distinct CDR3 sequences, and about 8.3% of those were seen once. The ten largest clones take up around 17% of the sample. Read against the paper, the sample's treatment or condition label means: live attenuated yellow fever vaccine strain. The sample was PBMCs, taken approximately 47 days after the first yellow fever vaccination. The origin of the receptors is a man between 18 and 35 years old who received the YFV17D yellow fever vaccine.

This clonotype was counted a few times. This chain joins TRBV4-1 and TRBJ1-2; no definite D call. Deletions cut 0 bases from V and 4 bases from J, with 9 bases between. The CDR3 loop spans 14 amino acids. CDR1 MGHRA and CDR2 YSYEKL come from the germline V gene. Written as DNA, the CDR3 is TGCGCCAGCAGCCAAGAAATTCGCGGCTATGGCTACACCTTC. Translation: CASSQEIRGYGYTF.

This clonotype was picked up a small number of times. This chain links TRBV7-9 with TRBJ2-5; unclear D gene. Germline-derived CDR1 and CDR2 are SEHNR and FQNEAQ (reference sequence). V was shortened by 1 base and J by 2 bases, with 8 bases between the two germline ends. The CDR3 loop spans 14 amino acids. As DNA, the CDR3 is TGTGCCAGCAGCTTAGTGTCAGAACAAGAGACCCAGTACTTC. Translated, it gives CASSLVSEQETQYF. The whole variable domain, remainder taken from reference TRBV7-9 and TRBJ2-5, is DTGVSQNPRHKITKRGQNVTFRCDPISEHNRLYWYRQTLGQGPEFLTYFQNEAQLEKSRLLSDRFSAERPKGSFSTLEIQRTEQGDSAMYLCASSLVSEQETQYFGPGTRLLVL.

This rearrangement joins TRBV20-1 to TRBJ2-5, with D tentatively TRBD2 (6 bases). V shed 5 bases and J shed 5 bases, with 15 bases lying between them. The germline CDR1 and CDR2 sequences are DFQATT and SNEGSKA (reference sequence). This CDR3 comprises 13 residues. CDR3 protein: CSALLTSRETQYF. Written as DNA, the CDR3 is TGCAGTGCTCTATTGACTAGTCGGGAGACCCAGTACTTC.

This clonotype occurred a few times. The rearrangement links TRBV28 to TRBJ1-5; D possibly corresponds to TRBD1 (5 bases). CDR1 MDHEN and CDR2 SYDVKM come from the germline V gene. Deletions cut 2 bases from V and 3 bases from J, with 17 bases between. This CDR3 has 17 amino acids. CDR3 DNA: TGTGCCAGCAGTTTAATGGGACCGCGGAGGAACAATCAGCCCCAGCATTTT. It yields the protein CASSLMGPRRNNQPQHF.